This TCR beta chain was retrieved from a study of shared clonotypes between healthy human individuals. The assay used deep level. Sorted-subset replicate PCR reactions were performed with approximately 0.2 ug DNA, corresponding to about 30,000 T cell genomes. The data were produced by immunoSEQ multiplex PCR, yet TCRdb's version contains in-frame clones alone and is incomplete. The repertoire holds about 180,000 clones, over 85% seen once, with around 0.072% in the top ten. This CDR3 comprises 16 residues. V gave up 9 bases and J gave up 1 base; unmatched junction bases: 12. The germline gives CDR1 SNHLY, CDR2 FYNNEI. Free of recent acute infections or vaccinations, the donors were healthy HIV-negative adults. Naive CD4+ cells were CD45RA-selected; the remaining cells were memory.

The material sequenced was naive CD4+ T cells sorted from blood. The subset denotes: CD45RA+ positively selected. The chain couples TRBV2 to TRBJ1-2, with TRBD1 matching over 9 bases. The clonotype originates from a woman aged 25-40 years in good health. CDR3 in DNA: TGTGCCAGGGGGTCCGGGGACAGGGCCTTTAACTATGGCTACACCTTC. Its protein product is CARGSGDRAFNYGYTF. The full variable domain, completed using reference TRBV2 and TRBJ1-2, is EPEVTQTPSHQVTQMGQEVILRCVPISNHLYFYWYRQILGQKVEFLVSFYNNEISEKSEIFDDQFSVERPDGSNFTLKIRSTKLEDSAMYFCARGSGDRAFNYGYTFGSGTRLTVV.